Following are 30 T cell receptor beta chains from one sample sequenced in a study of blood T cell repertoires in COVID-19. Data came from immunoSEQ multiplex PCR; TCRdb stores just in-frame clones and leaves some out. The sample contains more than 200,000 clones, 80% to 90% of which appear only once. The sequencing sample was made of peripheral blood. These receptors all come from a man aged 55 to 69 with acute or convalescent COVID-19.

This clone was seen a single time. This sequence joins TRBV28 and TRBJ2-5; D is uncertain. The CDR3 has 15 residues. Trimming pared 8 bases from V and 2 bases from J, leaving 18 bases between. Looked up from germline, CDR1 is MDHEN and CDR2 is SYDVKM. The chain's CDR3 is CASSSAALTQETQYF. CDR3 bases: TGTGCCAGCTCTTCTGCCGCTCTAACTCAAGAGACCCAGTACTTC.

The chain links TRBV7-2 to TRBJ1-1; D is unclear. Germline assignment: CDR1 SGHTA and CDR2 FQGNSA. Between the trimmed V and J ends, which lost 2 bases and 3 bases, there was a span of 10 bases. The CDR3 extends over 14 amino acids. CDR3 DNA: TGTGCCAGCAGCTTACTCGACTCATACACTGAAGCTTTCTTT. Translation: CASSLLDSYTEAFF.

This chain joins TRBV18 and TRBJ1-2; D gene ambiguous. With 0 bases removed from V and 2 bases from J, the gap between germline ends came to 16 bases. Germline V gives CDR1 KGHSH, CDR2 LQKENI. This CDR3 comprises 17 residues. The CDR3 spells CASSPPLDVWMNYGYTF. The CDR3 region has the DNA TGTGCCAGCTCACCACCCCTAGATGTATGGATGAACTATGGCTACACCTTC.

The V and J genes are TRBV14 and TRBJ2-1, with a possible D match to TRBD2 (5 bases). CDR1 is SGHDN, CDR2 FVKESK, per germline. This CDR3 spans 13 amino acids. Trimming pared 4 bases from V and 10 bases from J, leaving 14 bases between. The CDR3 region has the DNA TGTGCCAGCAGCCCTTCCTACCCGGGGGAGCAGTTCTTC. Translating gives CASSPSYPGEQFF.

This clone appeared a single time. The chain links TRBV30 to TRBJ1-2, with D uncertain. V was trimmed by 3 bases and J by 8 bases, leaving 16 bases between them. Germline lookup yields CDR1 GTSNPN and CDR2 SVGIG (reference sequence). The CDR3 has 13 residues. CDR3 in DNA: TGTGCCTGGAGCAGACCCCCCGAGGGAGGCTACACCTTC. Protein product: CAWSRPPEGGYTF.

J is TRBJ2-3 and V is TRBV5-4; tentative D call: TRBD2 (7 bases). V lost 3 bases and J 6 bases, leaving 17 bases between the germline ends. This CDR3 contains 15 residues. Germline V gene sequence: CDR1 SGHNT, CDR2 YYREEE (reference sequence). CDR3: CASSWGGLARDTQYF. The CDR3 nucleotides read TGTGCCAGCAGCTGGGGGGGGCTCGCGAGGGATACGCAGTATTTT. Full variable domain (outside the CDR3, taken from reference TRBV5-4 and TRBJ2-3): ETGVTQSPTHLIKTRGQQVTLRCSSQSGHNTVSWYQQALGQGPQFIFQYYREEENGRGNFPPRFSGLQFPNYSSELNVNALELDDSALYLCASSWGGLARDTQYFGPGTRLTVL.

The chain has TRBV5-4 and TRBJ2-6; D is unclear. The germline CDR1 and CDR2 sequences are SGHNT and YYREEE (reference sequence). V lost 5 bases and J 0 bases, leaving 21 bases between the germline ends. This CDR3 has 19 amino acids. In DNA form, the CDR3 reads TGTGCCAGCAGACCGAACGACATTGGGTCAAGCTCTGGGGCCAACGTCCTGACTTTC. It encodes CASRPNDIGSSSGANVLTF.

The chain uses TRBV4-2 and TRBJ1-1; 8 nucleotides agree with TRBD1. CDR1 and CDR2 (germline): LGHNA, YNFKEQ. The V and J ends lost 2 bases and 7 bases, in that order; junction bases with no gene match: 6. The CDR3 has 14 residues. CDR3 sequence: CASSQRTGLGEAFF. The CDR3 DNA sequence: TGTGCCAGCAGCCAACGGACAGGGTTGGGTGAAGCTTTCTTT.

This sequence joins TRBV28 and TRBJ2-2; D ambiguous. The germline V and J ends were trimmed by 1 base and 0 bases, with 15 bases remaining between them. This CDR3 spans 18 amino acids. Germline V lookup: CDR1 MDHEN, CDR2 SYDVKM. The CDR3 region has the DNA TGTGCCAGCAGTTTATCAAACGGTCCGGTTCCGAACACCGGGGAGCTGTTTTTT. Translating gives CASSLSNGPVPNTGELFF.

The chain links TRBV5-1 to TRBJ2-2, with TRBD1 matching 9 bases. The CDR3 totals 15 residues. The junction had 1 base not matched to a gene; V was cut back by 3 bases and J by 1 base. Germline loops: CDR1 SGHRS, CDR2 YFSETQ. The CDR3 reads CASSSDRGNTGELFF. CDR3 sequence (DNA): TGCGCCAGCAGCTCGGACAGGGGGAACACCGGGGAGCTGTTTTTT.

This rearrangement joins TRBV5-1 to TRBJ1-2; TRBD1 might be the D (6 bases). Germline lookup yields CDR1 SGHRS and CDR2 YFSETQ. The ends were cut back, 4 bases at V and 4 bases at J, with 14 bases in the middle. This CDR3 has 14 residues. The CDR3 sequence: CASSVEPRGYGYTF. The CDR3 DNA is TGCGCCAGCAGCGTTGAGCCCAGGGGCTATGGCTACACCTTC.

As DNA, the CDR3 is TGCGCCAGCAGCTTATTCGGCGGGAGGGGGGATGAGCAGTTCTTC. Translation gives CASSLFGGRGDEQFF. The chain is built from TRBV5-1 and TRBJ2-1; 9 bases map to TRBD2. The junction had 8 bases not matched to a gene; V was cut back by 2 bases and J by 8 bases. Per the germline V gene, CDR1 is SGHRS and CDR2 is YFSETQ. The CDR3 has 15 amino acids.

This chain connects TRBV3-1 (or the pseudogene TRBV3-2) to TRBJ1-2; 10 bases agree with TRBD1. V trimming: 6 bases; J trimming: 7 bases; junction bases outside the gene matches: 8. Germline CDR1 and CDR2: LGHDT and YNNKEL (reference sequence). The CDR3 covers 14 residues. CDR3 protein: CASRGTGALVGYTF. CDR3 DNA: TGTGCCAGCAGAGGGACAGGGGCGTTGGTTGGCTACACCTTC.

The chain recombines TRBV5-1 with TRBJ2-1, with D unresolved. Germline V gives CDR1 SGHRS, CDR2 YFSETQ. The CDR3 spans 17 residues. Deletions cut 5 bases from V and 1 base from J, with 19 bases between. The CDR3 region is CASSSNIEIRSYNEQFF. In DNA form, the CDR3 reads TGCGCCAGCAGTTCCAACATCGAGATCAGGTCCTACAATGAGCAGTTCTTC.

This clone was picked up one time. V is TRBV11-3 and J is TRBJ2-2; D uncertain. CDR3 length: 12 amino acids. V shed 5 bases and J shed 5 bases, with 6 bases lying between them. CDR1 and CDR2 from the germline V gene are SGHNT and YENEEA. Here the CDR3 DNA reads TGTGCCAGCAGCCACGGTACCGGGGAGCTGTTTTTT. The encoded protein is CASSHGTGELFF.

The rearrangement uses TRBV19 and TRBJ2-3; 7 nucleotides match TRBD1. The CDR3 length is 15 residues. CDR1 is LNHDA and CDR2 is SQIVND in the germline V gene (reference sequence). J was trimmed by 3 bases and V by 3 bases; bases with no gene match: 6. In nucleotides, the CDR3 is TGTGCCAGTAGTATCTACAGGGGAGAAACAGATACGCAGTATTTT. Its translation is CASSIYRGETDTQYF.

This clone was counted between two and nine times. The J gene is TRBJ1-6, the V gene TRBV15, with TRBD1 matching over 7 bases. Per the germline V gene, CDR1 is LNHNV and CDR2 is YYDKDF (reference sequence). The CDR3 contains 15 residues. V lost 4 bases, J lost 2 bases, and 2 bases stayed unmatched. CDR3 region: CATSKGGAYNSPLHF. CDR3 bases: TGTGCCACCAGCAAAGGGGGCGCCTATAATTCACCCCTCCACTTT.

The CDR3 loop reads CASSNRRQAAFF. DNA for the CDR3: TGTGCCAGCAGTAACCGCCGCCAGGCAGCTTTCTTT. The gene calls are TRBV6-5 and TRBJ1-1; D call uncertain. V shed 5 bases and J shed 10 bases, with 14 bases lying between them. The CDR3 has 12 residues. Germline V lookup: CDR1 MNHEY, CDR2 SVGAGI.

The chain is built from TRBV10-3 and TRBJ1-4, with D possibly TRBD1 on 6 matching bases. CDR1 and CDR2 from the germline V gene are ENHRY and SYGVKD. The CDR3 has 14 residues. The V and J ends lost 2 bases and 6 bases respectively, with 10 bases between them. This chain's CDR3 is CAISERGGDEKLFF. As DNA, the CDR3 is TGTGCCATCAGTGAGAGGGGGGGGGATGAAAAACTGTTTTTT.

The chain's CDR3 is CASSSRLAGVSGEQYF. CDR3 DNA sequence: TGTGCCAGCAGCTCAAGACTAGCGGGAGTTTCAGGCGAGCAGTACTTC. This chain links TRBV7-9 with TRBJ2-7, with 12 nucleotides matching TRBD2. The CDR3 runs 16 residues. V lost 4 bases, J lost 6 bases, and 10 bases stayed unmatched. The germline gives CDR1 SEHNR, CDR2 FQNEAQ (reference sequence).

This clone was counted only a few times. The CDR3 loop reads CASSAAGADEQFF. Here the CDR3 DNA reads TGTGCCAGCAGCGCCGCGGGGGCGGATGAGCAGTTCTTC. V and J are TRBV11-3 and TRBJ2-1, with a possible D match to TRBD2 (7 bases). Germline V gives CDR1 SGHNT, CDR2 YENEEA. This CDR3 spans 13 amino acids. With 5 bases removed from V and 8 bases from J, the gap between germline ends came to 13 bases.

The chain carries TRBV9 and TRBJ1-4; the match to TRBD1 covers 12 bases. The CDR3 is made up of 15 amino acids. The V segment lost 0 bases and the J segment 8 bases; nucleotides outside the gene matches: 2. The germline CDR1 and CDR2 sequences are SGDLS and YYNGEE. Here the CDR3 reads CASSVGGTGGEKLFF. The CDR3 DNA reads TGTGCCAGCAGCGTAGGTGGGACAGGGGGCGAAAAACTGTTTTTT.

Only one count was recorded for this clone. The chain uses TRBV5-1 and TRBJ1-1; D is unclear. The germline V gene has CDR1 SGHRS and CDR2 YFSETQ. The CDR3 is made up of 12 amino acids. V lost 0 bases and J lost 11, with 11 bases in between. CDR3 sequence (DNA): TGCGCCAGCAGCTTGGACCGAGGAGCTGCTTTCTTT. This encodes CASSLDRGAAFF.

The chain joins TRBV10-3 to TRBJ2-1; TRBD2 matches at 11 bases. The V gene's germline CDR1 is ENHRY and CDR2 SYGVKD. The CDR3 length is 17 residues. The J segment lost 5 bases and the V segment lost 5 bases, leaving 11 bases of the junction unmatched. The CDR3 protein is CAISPTETSGGNNEQFF. CDR3 DNA sequence: TGTGCCATCAGTCCAACAGAAACTAGCGGGGGAAACAATGAGCAGTTCTTC.

Remarks on this clone: This CDR3 is also generated by other DNA sequences in the sample. The chain combines TRBV28 with TRBJ2-7; the match to TRBD1 covers 11 bases. Germline V gene data show CDR1 as MDHEN and CDR2 as SYDVKM. V gave up 4 bases and J gave up 2 bases; unmatched junction bases: 4. There are 15 residues in the CDR3. In DNA, the CDR3 is TGTGCCAGCAGTTCGCCGGGACAGGGGGCCTACGAGCAGTACTTC. Its protein is CASSSPGQGAYEQYF.

The rearrangement joins TRBV4-2 to TRBJ1-3; D is unresolved. The CDR3 has 14 residues. Germline V gene data show CDR1 as LGHNA and CDR2 as YNFKEQ. V was pared by 6 bases and J by 0 bases, with 9 bases between. CDR3 sequence: CASRSGYSGNTIYF. CDR3 nucleotides: TGTGCCAGCAGGAGTGGTTACTCTGGAAACACCATATATTTT.

The chain uses TRBV5-6 and TRBJ2-7, with 7 positions matching TRBD2. Germline assignment: CDR1 SGHDT and CDR2 YYEEEE. This CDR3 has 14 residues. V was clipped by 3 bases and J by 7 bases; unmatched bases: 10. CDR3 loop: CASSWWGRAGEQYF. Written as DNA, the CDR3 is TGTGCCAGCAGCTGGTGGGGGAGGGCGGGTGAGCAGTACTTC.

The rearrangement uses TRBV7-3 and TRBJ2-1, with D tentatively TRBD2 (6 bases). The CDR3 is 14 residues long. Germline-derived CDR1 and CDR2 are SGHTA and FQGTGA. Trimming took off 5 bases at V and 8 bases at J, with 16 bases between the two ends. The CDR3 loop reads CASSQTTRNHEQFF. The CDR3, as DNA: TGTGCCAGCAGCCAAACGACTAGAAACCATGAGCAGTTCTTC.

The J gene is TRBJ1-6, the V gene TRBV19; possible D gene TRBD1, 5 bases. Between the trimmed V and J ends, which lost 3 bases and 9 bases, there was a span of 18 bases. The length of the CDR3 is 16 residues. CDR1 is LNHDA, CDR2 SQIVND, per germline (reference sequence). CDR3 amino acids: CASSILGLEVGSPLHF. The CDR3 coding sequence is TGTGCCAGTAGTATCTTGGGGCTCGAGGTCGGTTCACCCCTCCACTTT.

The chain is built from TRBV9 and TRBJ1-2; 7 bases align to TRBD1. This CDR3 comprises 19 residues. Germline V gene data show CDR1 as SGDLS and CDR2 as YYNGEE. V was pared by 4 bases and J by 0 bases, with 18 bases of the junction left unmatched. The CDR3 DNA reads as TGTGCCAGCAGCCTTACCTTGGGACAGAGGAGTAGTTCTAACTATGGCTACACCTTC. Protein product: CASSLTLGQRSSSNYGYTF.